These 26 T cell receptor beta chains came from one sample sequenced in a study of blood T cell repertoires in COVID-19. Profiling relied on immunoSEQ multiplex PCR, and the TCRdb table lists in-frame clones only, not all of them. The sample records roughly 200,000 clones, about 83% being singletons. Sequencing input: peripheral blood. The origin of the receptors is a man between 60 and 75 years old who had recovered from COVID-19.

In DNA form, the CDR3 reads TGTGCCAGTAGTCCTAGGGCAGGGAAGGCCTACAATGAGCAGTTCTTC. Encoded protein: CASSPRAGKAYNEQFF. The gene calls are TRBV19 and TRBJ2-1; maybe TRBD1 (5 bases). Per germline, CDR1 LNHDA and CDR2 SQIVND (reference sequence). The CDR3 consists of 16 residues. Trimming stripped 5 bases from V and 2 bases from J, with 16 bases between.

On this clone: The sample carries other DNA sequences with the same CDR3. CDR3 bases: TGTGCCACCAGTGTCGGGACAGGAGCAACCTACGAGCAGTACTTC. This sequence encodes CATSVGTGATYEQYF. The J gene is TRBJ2-7, the V gene TRBV24-1; TRBD1 agrees at 8 bases. The V segment lost 5 bases and the J segment 2 bases; nucleotides outside the gene matches: 7. CDR3 length: 15 amino acids. Germline V gives CDR1 KGHDR, CDR2 SFDVKD.

This chain joins TRBV6-2 or TRBV6-3 and TRBJ2-2, with TRBD2 identical over 8 bases. This CDR3 comprises 17 residues. J gave up 2 bases and V 4 bases, and 9 bases lay outside the gene matches. The germline V gene has CDR1 MNHEY and CDR2 SVGEGT. The CDR3 nucleotides read TGTGCCAGCAGTTTAGCCAGCGGGGGACCCAACACCGGGGAGCTGTTTTTT. This codes for CASSLASGGPNTGELFF.

The chain couples TRBV24-1 to TRBJ2-1, with D possibly being TRBD2 (5 bases). Trimming took off 3 bases at V and 8 bases at J, with 16 bases between the two ends. The CDR3 extends over 15 amino acids. CDR1 KGHDR and CDR2 SFDVKD come from the germline V gene. Written as DNA, the CDR3 is TGTGCCACCAGTGATAGGCCTAGCATTTCCCATGAGCAGTTCTTC. Its translation: CATSDRPSISHEQFF.

The chain uses TRBV5-6 and TRBJ1-6, with a possible D match to TRBD1 (6 bases). Trimming shortened V by 1 base and J by 0 bases, and 11 bases separated the two germline ends. The germline V gene has CDR1 SGHDT and CDR2 YYEEEE. The CDR3 sequence is 17 residues long. The CDR3 DNA is TGTGCCAGCAGCTTGTTGGGGACAACCTCCTATAATTCACCCCTCCACTTT. Its translation is CASSLLGTTSYNSPLHF.

This chain joins TRBV19 and TRBJ2-5; a weak D match, TRBD2 (6 bases). Germline V gene data show CDR1 as LNHDA and CDR2 as SQIVND (reference sequence). The V gene lost 3 bases and the J gene lost 4 bases, with 12 bases spanning the gap. There are 14 residues in the CDR3. The chain's CDR3 is CASSITGERETQYF. DNA for the CDR3: TGTGCCAGTAGTATCACGGGGGAACGAGAGACCCAGTACTTC.

V and J are TRBV7-2 and TRBJ2-5; 9 bases map to TRBD2. The V and J ends lost 3 bases and 5 bases, in that order; junction bases with no gene match: 7. CDR1 and CDR2 from the germline V gene are SGHTA and FQGNSA. The CDR3 contains 15 residues. CDR3 bases: TGTGCCAGCAGCTTCCAGCGGGGGGCCTGGGAGACCCAGTACTTC. Translation gives CASSFQRGAWETQYF.

The chain uses TRBV5-5 and TRBJ2-1, with D unresolved. The CDR3 extends over 16 amino acids. Trimming left V 3 bases short and J 6 bases short, with 19 bases between. The germline V gene encodes CDR1 SGHKS and CDR2 YYEKEE (reference sequence). This chain's CDR3 is CASSSEISHTINEQFF. The CDR3 DNA sequence: TGTGCCAGCAGCTCCGAAATCTCACACACAATCAATGAGCAGTTCTTC.

The chain links TRBV9 to TRBJ2-7, with 7 bases that match TRBD2. The CDR3 extends over 17 amino acids. V trimming: 0 bases; J trimming: 3 bases; junction bases outside the gene matches: 12. Per the germline V gene, CDR1 is SGDLS and CDR2 is YYNGEE. The CDR3 is CASSVDSGAGVLYEQYF. CDR3 DNA: TGTGCCAGCAGCGTAGACTCTGGGGCGGGGGTCCTCTACGAGCAGTACTTC.

The chain joins TRBV24-1 to TRBJ2-3, with D maybe TRBD2 (6 bases). Looked up from germline, CDR1 is KGHDR and CDR2 is SFDVKD. The CDR3 sequence is 17 residues long. V gave up 6 bases and J gave up 4 bases, with 22 bases separating them. The CDR3 loop reads CATSLPSGREESDTQYF. In nucleotides, the CDR3 is TGTGCCACCAGTCTCCCCTCCGGCAGGGAGGAATCAGATACGCAGTATTTT.

The chain recombines TRBV30 with TRBJ1-5; D gene ambiguous. This CDR3 contains 15 residues. Trimming removed 0 bases from V and 3 bases from J, with 12 bases in between. Germline CDR1 is GTSNPN and CDR2 is SVGIG (reference sequence). The CDR3 bases are TGTGCCTGGAGTGTAGGTCGGCGGGACAATCAGCCCCAGCATTTT. Translating it yields CAWSVGRRDNQPQHF. The whole variable domain, remainder taken from reference TRBV30 and TRBJ1-5, is SQTIHQWPATLVQPVGSPLSLECTVEGTSNPNLYWYRQAAGRGLQLLFYSVGIGQISSEVPQNLSASRPQDRQFILSSKKLLLSDSGFYLCAWSVGRRDNQPQHFGDGTRLSIL.

The rearrangement uses TRBV30 and TRBJ1-1, with D hard to call. The CDR3 is 12 amino acids. Germline assignment: CDR1 GTSNPN and CDR2 SVGIG (reference sequence). Between the trimmed V and J ends, which lost 2 bases and 1 base, there was a span of 5 bases. In nucleotides, the CDR3 is TGTGCCTGGAGTCCCCGGAACACTGAAGCTTTCTTT. Translating gives CAWSPRNTEAFF.

The chain uses TRBV5-5 and TRBJ2-1, with 7 bases aligning to TRBD1. This CDR3 is built from 18 residues. The V segment lost 4 bases and the J segment 0 bases; nucleotides outside the gene matches: 13. CDR1 and CDR2 from the germline V gene are SGHKS and YYEKEE (reference sequence). The CDR3, as DNA: TGTGCCAGCAGCCAAACCCGGGACAGTCGGACCTCCTACAATGAGCAGTTCTTC. This translates into CASSQTRDSRTSYNEQFF.

The chain has TRBV5-1 and TRBJ2-4; 7 bases map to TRBD1. Trimming removed 4 bases from V and 4 bases from J; junction bases left unmatched: 5. Looked up from germline, CDR1 is SGHRS and CDR2 is YFSETQ. The CDR3 sequence is 14 residues long. The CDR3 spells CASSTGTAKNIQYF. In DNA form, the CDR3 reads TGCGCCAGCAGCACAGGGACAGCTAAAAACATTCAGTACTTC.

The chain is built from TRBV2 and TRBJ2-7; 10 nucleotides align to TRBD1. V was clipped by 10 bases and J by 5 bases; unmatched bases: 11. The CDR3 totals 14 residues. The germline V gene encodes CDR1 SNHLY and CDR2 FYNNEI. Here the CDR3 DNA reads TGTGCCATTTCTCGGGACAGGGGAAACGACGAGCAGTACTTC. Translated: CAISRDRGNDEQYF.

The rearrangement joins TRBV9 to TRBJ2-6, with no clear D. V was cut by 2 bases and J by 0 bases, with 6 bases left in between. The CDR3 covers 15 residues. The germline gives CDR1 SGDLS, CDR2 YYNGEE. CDR3 residues: CASSVQDSGANVLTF. DNA of the CDR3: TGTGCCAGCAGCGTTCAGGACTCTGGGGCCAACGTCCTGACTTTC.

The chain carries TRBV11-2 and TRBJ1-5, with D perhaps matching TRBD1 (6 bases). Trimming left V 4 bases short and J 3 bases short, with 19 bases between. Per the germline V gene, CDR1 is SGHAT and CDR2 is FQNNGV. The CDR3 spans 17 residues. The CDR3 DNA is TGTGCCAGCAGCTCATCCACAGGGTTGGAGAACAATCAGCCCCAGCATTTT. It yields the protein CASSSSTGLENNQPQHF.

The genes are TRBV11-2 and TRBJ2-7, with TRBD2 identical over 13 bases. The J segment lost 3 bases and the V segment lost 5 bases, leaving 4 bases of the junction unmatched. From germline, CDR1 is SGHAT and CDR2 FQNNGV. This CDR3 spans 15 amino acids. In DNA, the CDR3 is TGTGCCAGCAGCCAAAGACTAGCGGGAGGCTACGAGCAGTACTTC. Its translation is CASSQRLAGGYEQYF.

The rearrangement uses TRBV7-9 and TRBJ2-5; D is ambiguous. Trimming took off 3 bases at V and 5 bases at J, with 10 bases between the two ends. Germline V gene lookup returns CDR1 SEHNR and CDR2 FQNEAQ (reference sequence). This CDR3 region has 13 residues. The CDR3 coding sequence is TGTGCCAGCAGCTTCTGGCAGGCGGAGACCCAGTACTTC. Protein product: CASSFWQAETQYF.

The sample holds one count of this clone. The V call is TRBV27, the J call TRBJ1-2; D is unclear. The ends were cut back, 6 bases at V and 1 base at J, with 9 bases in the middle. This CDR3 is 13 amino acids long. Germline CDR1 reads MNHEY; CDR2 reads SMNVEV (reference sequence). In DNA, the CDR3 is TGTGCCAGCAGCCCCACTAATAACTATGGCTACACCTTC. Translated, it gives CASSPTNNYGYTF.

V is TRBV28 and J is TRBJ1-2; 9 nucleotides match TRBD1. V shed 6 bases and J 5 bases; nucleotides not matched to a gene: 13. The CDR3 totals 16 residues. CDR1 and CDR2 from the germline V gene are MDHEN and SYDVKM. In DNA, the CDR3 is TGTGCCAGCAGACTAACCGGGGGACAGGGCGGGTATGGCTACACCTTC. It yields the protein CASRLTGGQGGYGYTF.

This clone came up once. This sequence joins TRBV24-1 and TRBJ2-7; TRBD1 aligns across 8 bases. Germline CDR1 and CDR2: KGHDR and SFDVKD. This CDR3 region has 15 residues. V was clipped by 4 bases and J by 1 base; unmatched bases: 5. The DNA for the CDR3 is TGTGCCACCAGTGACTCCGGGACAGGATCCTACGAGCAGTACTTC. This encodes CATSDSGTGSYEQYF.

The V gene is TRBV10-1, the J gene TRBJ2-7, with 10 bases fitting TRBD1. The CDR3 is made up of 19 amino acids. Germline values: CDR1 WNHNN, CDR2 SYGVQD (reference sequence). The J segment lost 3 bases and the V segment lost 4 bases, leaving 18 bases of the junction unmatched. CDR3 nucleotide sequence: TGCGCCAGCAGTGGGACAGGGGGGGGGACGGGAGAGGTGGTCTACGAGCAGTACTTC. This gives the protein CASSGTGGGTGEVVYEQYF.

The chain employs TRBV12-3 or TRBV12-4 and TRBJ1-2, with D possibly matching TRBD1 (6 bases). Trimming left V 5 bases short and J 8 bases short, with 12 bases between. There are 12 residues in the CDR3. The CDR3 nucleotides read TGTGCCAGCAGTACCGGACAGAGGGGCTACACCTTC. Protein sequence: CASSTGQRGYTF.

This clone was counted only a few times. The rearrangement joins TRBV6-5 to TRBJ2-1; D perhaps matches TRBD2 (6 bases). Germline assignment: CDR1 MNHEY and CDR2 SVGAGI. V dropped 6 bases and J dropped 7 bases, with 10 bases sitting between them. The CDR3 totals 12 residues. The CDR3 reads CASRDYWNEQFF. Here the CDR3 DNA reads TGTGCCAGCAGGGACTACTGGAATGAGCAGTTCTTC.

V usage is TRBV7-3 and J usage is TRBJ2-1; possibly TRBD2 for D (5 bases). The CDR3 is 13 residues long. Germline CDR1 is SGHTA and CDR2 is FQGTGA. V lost 5 bases to trimming and J lost 2 bases, with 7 bases between them. The CDR3 loop is CASSAGTYNEQFF. CDR3 DNA sequence: TGTGCCAGCAGCGCCGGGACCTACAATGAGCAGTTCTTC.